The entry below gives a single T cell receptor (beta chain) sequence along with its context. The antigen is unknown. Assay: immunoSEQ multiplex PCR; the TCRdb copy retains only in-frame clones and omits some. Counted here are 100,000 to 110,000 clones, around 93% occurring once; the ten biggest clones make up roughly 0.56%. V was clipped by 5 bases and J by 4 bases, with 14 bases between them. Germline V gene lookup returns CDR1 MDHEN and CDR2 SYDVKM. There are 15 residues in the CDR3. Autoimmune disease history or systemic immunosuppression was exclusionary. Samples were taken at baseline and on day 1 of cycles 4 and 7. This record belongs to a study of OX40 agonist ivuxolimab in advanced cancers. Study-level results: Specificity for antigen went undetermined in the expanded peripheral T cells.

The TCR comes from an adult with an advanced solid tumor such as melanoma, head and neck, liver or kidney cancer. The sequencing here drew on CD4+ or CD8+ T cells sorted from blood, taken in a trial of the OX40 agonist ivuxolimab. This chain joins TRBV28 and TRBJ1-4, with D possibly being TRBD1 (5 bases). The CDR3 coding sequence is TGTGCCAGCAGTACTCCCGGGGCACTTAATGAAAAACTGTTTTTT. Its translation is CASSTPGALNEKLFF.